This is a list of T cell receptor beta chains from one sample in a study of persistence of HIV-infected CD4 T cells. These TCRs' antigens remain unknown. Here immunoSEQ multiplex PCR was the method, and the copy in TCRdb shows in-frame clones only, minus some. The sample shows just under 65,000 clones, under 80% of them seen only once. The specimen comprised CD4+ T cells sorted from PBMCs after roughly 19-hour stimulation, sampled from a patient who received antiretroviral therapy. Receptors were obtained from an adult man with HIV who was CMV-seropositive. The CDR3 runs from the conserved cysteine through the conserved F or W. Fields, in order: V gene, clone size, D gene, J gene, CDR3 protein, CDR3 DNA. D genes are given only for firm matches. Clone size is shown for a subset of rows, as once, few, many or a class of expanded clone.

V: TRBV24-1
size: medium-sized
D: -
J: TRBJ1-1
CDR3: CATSDLGERNTEAFF
DNA: TGTGCCACCAGTGATTTGGGGGAGAGGAACACTGAAGCTTTCTTT

V: TRBV7-9
size: -
D: TRBD1
J: TRBJ2-7
CDR3: CASSSRTGNFYEQYF
DNA: TGTGCCAGCAGCTCGAGGACAGGGAACTTCTACGAGCAGTACTTC

V: TRBV6-6
size: once
D: TRBD1
J: TRBJ1-4
CDR3: CASSQPGQGDRKLFF
DNA: TGTGCCAGCAGTCAACCGGGACAGGGCGATAGGAAACTGTTTTTT

V: TRBV18
size: -
D: -
J: TRBJ2-2
CDR3: CASSPQRSGVHTGELFF
DNA: TGTGCCAGCTCTCCACAAAGGTCGGGGGTTCACACCGGGGAGCTGTTTTTT

V: TRBV27
size: -
D: TRBD1
J: TRBJ2-5
CDR3: CASSRDRGNQETQYF
DNA: TGTGCCAGCAGTAGGGACAGGGGAAACCAAGAGACCCAGTACTTC

V: TRBV6-1
size: -
D: -
J: TRBJ2-1
CDR3: CASSELWRAINSFDHNEQFF
DNA: TGTGCCAGCAGTGAACTTTGGCGGGCTATCAACTCCTTTGATCACAATGAGCAGTTCTTC

V: TRBV19
size: -
D: -
J: TRBJ1-2
CDR3: CASSVGVQSNGYTF
DNA: TGTGCCAGTAGTGTTGGAGTACAGTCAAATGGCTACACCTTC

V: TRBV11-3
size: -
D: -
J: TRBJ2-7
CDR3: CASSLGRGLSEQYF
DNA: TGTGCCAGCAGCTTAGGAAGGGGTCTGTCCGAGCAGTACTTC

V: TRBV7-6
size: -
D: -
J: TRBJ1-3
CDR3: CASSPTHALNGNTIYF
DNA: TGTGCCAGCAGCCCTACCCACGCCTTAAACGGAAACACCATATATTTT

V: TRBV5-4
size: -
D: -
J: TRBJ1-6
CDR3: CASSLDVDSPLHF
DNA: TGTGCCAGCAGCTTGGACGTCGATTCACCCCTCCACTTT

V: TRBV19
size: -
D: -
J: TRBJ1-2
CDR3: CASTGRLANYGYTF
DNA: TGTGCCAGTACTGGACGCCTAGCTAACTATGGCTACACCTTC

V: TRBV28
size: once
D: TRBD1
J: TRBJ1-1
CDR3: CASSDRDRLNTEAFF
DNA: TGTGCCAGCAGCGACCGGGACAGGCTGAACACTGAAGCTTTCTTT

V: TRBV5-6
size: -
D: -
J: TRBJ1-1
CDR3: CASSAGGRVMNTEAFF
DNA: TGTGCCAGCAGCGCTGGAGGCAGAGTCATGAACACTGAAGCTTTCTTT

V: TRBV6-5
size: once
D: -
J: TRBJ1-5
CDR3: CASSLQGGLDQPQHF
DNA: TGTGCCAGCAGTCTACAAGGTGGATTGGATCAGCCCCAGCATTTT

V: TRBV6-2/TRBV6-3
size: -
D: -
J: TRBJ2-7
CDR3: CASSWGSIYEQYF
DNA: TGTGCCAGCAGTTGGGGGTCGATCTACGAGCAGTACTTC

V: TRBV3-1/TRBV3-2
size: -
D: -
J: TRBJ1-3
CDR3: CASSPPRGTGNTIYF
DNA: TGTGCCAGCAGCCCGCCTAGGGGAACTGGAAACACCATATATTTT